This T cell receptor (beta chain) was recorded in a study of PD-1 blockade in mismatch repair-deficient tumors. For the study at large: All were previously treated, progressing patients with 11 to 13 mismatch repair-deficient cancer types.

V was cut by 4 bases and J by 7 bases, with 10 bases left in between. There are 13 residues in the CDR3. Germline values: CDR1 MRHNA, CDR2 SNTAGT. Study-wide points: Tumor-resident clones, often undetectable pretreatment in blood, expanded then contracted after pembrolizumab.

With regard to this clone: Antigen unknown.

All patients were mismatch repair deficient, assessed by either PCR or immunohistochemistry. TCRs were sequenced from a few patients responding to pembrolizumab. TCRdb keeps only in-frame clones here, not all; method: immunoSEQ multiplex PCR. The sample gives approximately 63,000 clones, about nine tenths of which show up once; roughly 14% is in the top ten. This receptor was taken from an adult with mismatch repair-deficient cancer. The sequencing here drew on peripheral blood, taken 52 weeks after starting pembrolizumab. The rearrangement joins TRBV6-4 to TRBJ2-2; D unresolved. CDR3 in DNA: TGTGCCAGCAGTGCGGCCGCCTTCGGGGAGCTGTTTTTT. Translation gives CASSAAAFGELFF.